These 22 T cell receptor beta chains were sequenced from one sample in a study of graft-versus-host responses after intestinal transplantation. Profiling relied on immunoSEQ multiplex PCR, and the TCRdb table lists in-frame clones only, not all of them. The sample shows just under 55,000 clones, 75% to 95% of them seen only once. The input for sequencing was PBMCs, taken more than 650 days after intestinal transplant. These receptors originate from a human patient who received an intestinal transplant, so some T cells may come from the graft donor.

The V call is TRBV5-5, the J call TRBJ1-5, with D perhaps TRBD1 (5 bases). The V gene lost 1 base and the J gene lost 8 bases, with 13 bases spanning the gap. CDR3 length: 14 amino acids. Germline V gives CDR1 SGHKS, CDR2 YYEKEE (reference sequence). In nucleotides, the CDR3 is TGTGCCAGCAGCTTGTATGGGGCCAGGGAGCCCCAGCATTTT. Translating it yields CASSLYGAREPQHF.

The CDR3 coding sequence is TGTGCCAGCAGCCCAAGACAGGGGTCAGACAATGAGCAGTTCTTC. Its protein is CASSPRQGSDNEQFF. The chain employs TRBV7-9 and TRBJ2-1; 8 positions agree with TRBD1. After removal of 5 bases from V and 5 bases from J, the junction contained 8 bases not matched to a gene. The CDR3 contains 15 residues. Germline V gene sequence: CDR1 SEHNR, CDR2 FQNEAQ (reference sequence).

The chain has TRBV4-1 and TRBJ2-7, with D maybe TRBD2 (5 bases). CDR3 size: 14 residues. Per germline, CDR1 MGHRA and CDR2 YSYEKL. The ends were cut back, 1 base at V and 1 base at J, with 8 bases in the middle. CDR3 protein: CASSQGRGSYEQYF. The CDR3 DNA follows: TGCGCCAGCAGCCAAGGTCGGGGATCCTACGAGCAGTACTTC.

The gene calls are TRBV19 and TRBJ1-3, with 9 positions matching TRBD1. The CDR3 runs 18 residues. V lost 6 bases and J lost 0; bases outside the gene matches: 12. The germline V gene has CDR1 LNHDA and CDR2 SQIVND (reference sequence). The CDR3 region has the DNA TGTGCCAGTAGCAAGGGGGGACAGGGTTTCTCCTCTGGAAACACCATATATTTT. Its translation is CASSKGGQGFSSGNTIYF.

The rearrangement joins TRBV30 to TRBJ1-2; possibly TRBD1 for D (5 bases). The CDR3 loop spans 14 amino acids. From germline, CDR1 is GTSNPN and CDR2 SVGIG (reference sequence). Trimming shortened V by 3 bases and J by 4 bases, and 15 bases separated the two germline ends. The CDR3 loop reads CAWSGGENGYGYTF. For the CDR3, the DNA is TGTGCCTGGAGCGGGGGAGAGAACGGCTATGGCTACACCTTC.

This sequence joins TRBV14 and TRBJ2-7; 10 positions match TRBD1. The germline V gene has CDR1 SGHDN and CDR2 FVKESK. The CDR3 contains 15 residues. For the CDR3, the DNA is TGTGCTACTTCAACGGACGGGACAGGGGCCTACGAGCAGTACTTC. It translates to CATSTDGTGAYEQYF.

This chain joins TRBV4-1 and TRBJ1-6; 9 bases fit TRBD1. Per germline, CDR1 MGHRA and CDR2 YSYEKL. There are 16 residues in the CDR3. The trim removed 0 bases at V and 8 bases at J, leaving 5 bases unmatched. The CDR3 loop reads CASSQETGQGYSPLHF. In DNA form, the CDR3 reads TGCGCCAGCAGCCAAGAAACGGGACAGGGATATTCACCCCTCCACTTT.

The chain links TRBV28 to TRBJ2-7; D remains ambiguous. The CDR3 totals 11 residues. The germline gives CDR1 MDHEN, CDR2 SYDVKM. The ends were cut back, 10 bases at V and 11 bases at J, with 18 bases in the middle. CDR3 amino acids: CATFMSREKYF. Here the CDR3 DNA reads TGTGCCACCTTCATGAGCAGAGAGAAGTACTTC.

The V call is TRBV4-2, the J call TRBJ1-1; D perhaps matches TRBD1 (6 bases). The V gene lost 0 bases and the J gene lost 1 base, with 12 bases spanning the gap. CDR1 is LGHNA, CDR2 YNFKEQ, per germline. The CDR3 is 16 amino acids. The CDR3 reads CASSQDRTGWNTEAFF. In DNA form, the CDR3 reads TGTGCCAGCAGCCAAGATAGAACAGGGTGGAACACTGAAGCTTTCTTT.

There are a few counts of this clone. This sequence joins TRBV30 and TRBJ2-5, with 7 bases lining up with TRBD2. Germline CDR1 reads GTSNPN; CDR2 reads SVGIG (reference sequence). With V trimmed by 2 bases and J by 5 bases, 11 bases remained unmatched. The CDR3 totals 15 residues. As DNA, the CDR3 is TGTGCCTGGAGTATCCGACCCTACGGGGGGGAGACCCAGTACTTC. This encodes CAWSIRPYGGETQYF.

This chain uses TRBV18 with TRBJ2-3, with D unresolved. Germline V gene sequence: CDR1 KGHSH, CDR2 LQKENI. Trimming shortened V by 2 bases and J by 0 bases, and 9 bases separated the two germline ends. The CDR3 is 15 amino acids. The CDR3 sequence is CASSPSVSSTDTQYF. CDR3 coding DNA: TGTGCCAGCTCACCATCGGTTTCAAGCACAGATACGCAGTATTTT.

The rearrangement links TRBV7-9 to TRBJ2-7; 12 bases agree with TRBD2. The CDR3 consists of 17 residues. Germline CDR1 and CDR2: SEHNR and FQNEAQ (reference sequence). V shed 5 bases and J 3 bases; nucleotides not matched to a gene: 11. In DNA, the CDR3 is TGTGCCAGCAGCACACCGCTAGCGGGGGGGCGAAACTACGAGCAGTACTTC. Translated: CASSTPLAGGRNYEQYF.

V and J are TRBV7-8 and TRBJ2-3; no reliable D call. The CDR3 has 16 residues. V was trimmed by 5 bases and J by 2 bases, leaving 17 bases between them. CDR1 and CDR2 (germline): SGHVS, FQNEAQ. CDR3: CASSPVGNYFTDTQYF. The CDR3 nucleotides read TGTGCCAGCAGCCCAGTTGGGAACTACTTCACAGATACGCAGTATTTT.

This clone showed up just a few times. The CDR3 loop reads CASSRPVGGYTF. In DNA, the CDR3 is TGTGCCAGCAGCCGCCCAGTAGGTGGCTACACCTTC. V gene TRBV7-2 combines with J gene TRBJ1-2, with D unresolved. The CDR3 is 12 amino acids. Germline CDR1 is SGHTA and CDR2 is FQGNSA. V lost 5 bases and J lost 7, with 11 bases in between.

J is TRBJ2-7 and V is TRBV18, with TRBD1 matching 7 bases. The V and J ends lost 1 base and 5 bases, in that order; junction bases with no gene match: 20. CDR3 size: 19 residues. The germline V gene encodes CDR1 KGHSH and CDR2 LQKENI. Here the CDR3 reads CASSPRTTYYTGVLDEQYF. The CDR3 nucleotides read TGTGCCAGCTCACCACGAACGACGTATTATACAGGGGTGCTAGACGAGCAGTACTTC.

The J gene is TRBJ2-3, the V gene TRBV6-1; 9 nucleotides line up with TRBD1. The CDR3 runs 15 residues. The V gene's germline CDR1 is MNHNS and CDR2 SASEGT. V was pared by 7 bases and J by 2 bases, with 7 bases of the junction left unmatched. The CDR3 DNA follows: TGTGCCAGCACCTCCGGGACAGGGTCCACAGATACGCAGTATTTT. Its translation: CASTSGTGSTDTQYF.

This clone was counted a single time. The rearrangement uses TRBV7-9 and TRBJ1-3; no reliable D call. The germline V and J ends were trimmed by 0 bases and 2 bases, with 5 bases remaining between them. This CDR3 has 14 residues. The germline CDR1 and CDR2 sequences are SEHNR and FQNEAQ (reference sequence). The CDR3 here is CASSLAIPGNTIYF. CDR3 DNA sequence: TGTGCCAGCAGCTTAGCCATTCCTGGAAACACCATATATTTT.

This clone was observed a handful of times. The V gene is TRBV2, the J gene TRBJ1-4; D not resolved. V was shortened by 2 bases and J by 7 bases, with 11 bases between the two germline ends. Germline V CDR1 and CDR2: SNHLY, FYNNEI. This CDR3 contains 14 residues. The CDR3 loop is CASSELGRREKLFF. CDR3 in DNA: TGTGCCAGCAGTGAACTTGGGCGCCGTGAAAAACTGTTTTTT.

The chain combines TRBV4-1 with TRBJ2-1; D not certain. V was pared by 0 bases and J by 6 bases, with 6 bases between. CDR1 is MGHRA and CDR2 is YSYEKL in the germline V gene. CDR3 length: 13 amino acids. The CDR3, as DNA: TGCGCCAGCAGCCAAGATTTGGGCAATGAGCAGTTCTTC. This encodes CASSQDLGNEQFF.

The V call is TRBV27, the J call TRBJ1-6; no definite D call. Germline lookup yields CDR1 MNHEY and CDR2 SMNVEV (reference sequence). The CDR3 totals 13 residues. Trimming removed 2 bases at V and 7 bases at J, with 6 bases between. The CDR3 loop is CASSLIGNSPLHF. The DNA for the CDR3 is TGTGCCAGCAGTTTAATAGGAAATTCACCCCTCCACTTT.

The rearrangement uses TRBV6-5 and TRBJ2-1; maybe TRBD1 (7 bases). Trimming shortened V by 11 bases and J by 7 bases, and 18 bases separated the two germline ends. CDR1 and CDR2 (germline): MNHEY, SVGAGI. The CDR3 is 13 residues long. The CDR3 reads CACQEGARNEQFF. In nucleotides, the CDR3 is TGTGCCTGCCAGGAGGGGGCGCGGAATGAGCAGTTCTTC.

J is TRBJ1-6 and V is TRBV11-1; D is unresolved. V lost 2 bases and J lost 9, with 5 bases in between. The CDR3 loop spans 12 amino acids. From germline, CDR1 is SGHAT and CDR2 FQDESV (reference sequence). The CDR3 spells CASSLTSSPLHF. Here the CDR3 DNA reads TGTGCCAGCAGCTTAACGTCTTCACCCCTCCACTTT.